This TCR beta chain was recorded in a study of regulatory T cells in long-lasting Graves disease. Points on this clonotype: Its specificity is not known.

Building of the TCR beta libraries involved iRepertoire HTBI primers and Arm-PCR of CDR3 regions. Source study methods: Detected in the samples were just over 60 TRBV and about 15 TRBJ segments. Using its own MiXCR run on the multiplex PCR reads, TCRdb lists one record per CDR3 protein. These V and J calls derive from TCRdb rather than the authors' analysis. The sample lists approximately 470,000 distinct CDR3 sequences; roughly 20% were seen once. V shed 5 bases, J shed 5 bases, and the junction held 5 bases outside the gene matches. The CDR3 spans 15 residues. Germline V lookup: CDR1 LNHDA, CDR2 SQIVND (reference sequence). Study-wide results and caveats: Reduced TCR diversity was observed in persistent Graves' patients versus newly diagnosed patients.

Time point specified: persistent/refractory GD, antithyroid drugs over 5 years with positive TRAb. PBMC-extracted RNA yielded the TCR library. The sequence derives from a female donor with Graves disease. This specimen was peripheral blood mononuclear cells (PBMCs), taken when the disease was refractory, from a patient treated with antithyroid drugs. V usage is TRBV19 and J usage is TRBJ2-1; the match to TRBD1 covers 11 bases. DNA of the CDR3: TGTGCCAGTAGTTACCGGGACAGGGGGGACAATGAGCAGTTCTTC. Translation: CASSYRDRGDNEQFF.